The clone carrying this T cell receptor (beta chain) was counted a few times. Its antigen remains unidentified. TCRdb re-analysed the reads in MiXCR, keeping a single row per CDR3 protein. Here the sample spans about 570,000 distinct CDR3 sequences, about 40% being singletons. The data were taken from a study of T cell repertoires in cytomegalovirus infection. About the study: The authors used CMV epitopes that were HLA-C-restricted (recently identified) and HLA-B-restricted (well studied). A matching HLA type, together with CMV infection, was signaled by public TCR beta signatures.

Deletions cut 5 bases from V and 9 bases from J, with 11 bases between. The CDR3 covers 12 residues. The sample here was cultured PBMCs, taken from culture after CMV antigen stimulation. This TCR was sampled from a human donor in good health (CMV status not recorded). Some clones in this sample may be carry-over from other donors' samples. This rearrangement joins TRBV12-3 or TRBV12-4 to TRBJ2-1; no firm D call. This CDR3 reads CASSRRTIEQFF. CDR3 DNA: TGTGCCAGCAGTCGAAGGACGATTGAGCAGTTCTTC.